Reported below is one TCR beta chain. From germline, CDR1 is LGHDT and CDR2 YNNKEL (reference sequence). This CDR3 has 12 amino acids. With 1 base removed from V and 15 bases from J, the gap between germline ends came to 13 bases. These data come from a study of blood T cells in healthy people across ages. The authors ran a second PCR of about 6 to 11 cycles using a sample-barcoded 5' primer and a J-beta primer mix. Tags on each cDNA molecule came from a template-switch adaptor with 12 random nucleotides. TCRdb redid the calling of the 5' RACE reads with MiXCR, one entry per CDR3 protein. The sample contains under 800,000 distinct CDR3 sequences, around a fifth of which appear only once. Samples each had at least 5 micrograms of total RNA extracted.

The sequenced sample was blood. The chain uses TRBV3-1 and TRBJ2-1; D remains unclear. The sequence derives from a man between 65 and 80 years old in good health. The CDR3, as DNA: TGTGCCAGCAGCCAAGTCAGAGATGCCCCGTTCTTC. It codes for CASSQVRDAPFF.